Presented here are 15 T cell receptor beta chains from one specimen sequenced in a study of CD8 T cells in ankylosing spondylitis. Overall study findings and caveats: In ankylosing spondylitis blood, a motif of seven to nine highly homologous TCR beta variants appeared characteristic.

TCRdb re-analysed the 5' RACE reads in MiXCR, keeping a single row per CDR3 protein. The sample lists about 540,000 distinct CDR3 sequences, roughly an eighth occurring once. Their cognate antigens are unknown. Sequencing input: blood, either unsorted or a sorted T cell fraction (not recorded which). Receptors were obtained from a male donor with ankylosing spondylitis.

This chain joins TRBV24-1 and TRBJ2-2, with TRBD2 matching over 12 bases. The germline V gene encodes CDR1 KGHDR and CDR2 SFDVKD. This CDR3 comprises 17 residues. V shed 11 bases, J shed 3 bases, and the junction held 12 bases outside the gene matches. DNA for the CDR3: TGTGCCATTTCTCCAGCTAGCGGGAGGGCACACACCGGGGAGCTGTTTTTT. Protein: CAISPASGRAHTGELFF.

This clonotype was seen a handful of times. This chain uses TRBV12-3 or TRBV12-4 with TRBJ2-5; the D is unclear. The CDR3 covers 13 residues. Between the trimmed V and J ends, which lost 3 bases and 5 bases, there was a span of 10 bases. The DNA of the CDR3 is TGTGCCAGCAGTTTCCGCAAAGATGAGACCCAGTACTTC. Translated, it gives CASSFRKDETQYF.

This clonotype was counted only a few times. This chain joins TRBV20-1 and TRBJ2-2, with 9 bases aligning to TRBD1. The length of the CDR3 is 15 residues. Germline CDR1 is DFQATT and CDR2 is SNEGSKA (reference sequence). V gave up 3 bases and J gave up 3 bases; unmatched junction bases: 5. CDR3 loop: CSARTGGVDTGELFF. CDR3 coding DNA: TGCAGTGCTAGGACAGGGGGAGTCGACACCGGGGAGCTGTTTTTT.

This chain connects TRBV5-1 to TRBJ2-7; 10 bases are a match to TRBD1. J was trimmed by 2 bases and V by 3 bases; bases with no gene match: 5. Per germline, CDR1 SGHRS and CDR2 YFSETQ. The CDR3 is 15 amino acids. Here the CDR3 DNA reads TGCGCCAGCAGCTACGGACAGGGGGGAGCCTACGAGCAGTACTTC. Encoded protein: CASSYGQGGAYEQYF.

This clonotype was counted between two and nine times. The CDR3 here is CASSAWDYSNTGELFF. The CDR3, as DNA: TGTGCCAGCAGTGCCTGGGACTACTCGAACACCGGGGAGCTGTTTTTT. The chain employs TRBV12-3 or TRBV12-4 and TRBJ2-2; 7 nucleotides agree with TRBD2. With 5 bases clipped from V and 0 bases from J, the junction kept 6 bases outside the gene matches. This CDR3 region has 16 residues.

This clonotype showed up just a few times. Here the CDR3 DNA reads TGTGCCATCAGTGAAGGGCAGCACATGAACACTGAAGCTTTCTTT. Translation: CAISEGQHMNTEAFF. The genes are TRBV10-3 and TRBJ1-1; D gene unclear. The V gene lost 3 bases and the J gene lost 0 bases, with 11 bases spanning the gap. In germline, CDR1 is ENHRY, CDR2 SYGVKD. The CDR3 runs to 15 residues.

Only a few counts were recorded for this clonotype. The chain is built from TRBV7-2 and TRBJ1-1; possibly TRBD1 for D (5 bases). V lost 3 bases to trimming and J lost 5 bases, with 7 bases between them. Germline V lookup: CDR1 SGHTA, CDR2 FQGNSA. The CDR3 loop spans 12 amino acids. Written as DNA, the CDR3 is TGTGCCAGCAGCTTTAGACAGACTGAAGCTTTCTTT. The encoded protein is CASSFRQTEAFF.

J is TRBJ2-3 and V is TRBV24-1, with TRBD2 matching 9 bases. The trim removed 3 bases at V and 6 bases at J, leaving 9 bases unmatched. The germline CDR1 and CDR2 sequences are KGHDR and SFDVKD. The CDR3 has 16 amino acids. CDR3 DNA: TGTGCCACCAGTGATGGGGTAGCGGGAGTCACGGATACGCAGTATTTT. It codes for CATSDGVAGVTDTQYF.

This clonotype has a handful of counts. The chain joins TRBV24-1 to TRBJ2-1, with 13 bases aligning to TRBD2. V dropped 4 bases and J dropped 3; count of bases not matched to a gene: 2. The CDR3 is 16 residues long. The V gene's germline CDR1 is KGHDR and CDR2 SFDVKD. CDR3 amino acids: CATSETSGRVYNEQFF. CDR3 sequence (DNA): TGTGCCACCAGTGAAACTAGCGGGAGGGTCTACAATGAGCAGTTCTTC.

The chain uses TRBV24-1 and TRBJ2-1, with 8 positions matching TRBD1. V shed 4 bases and J 2 bases; nucleotides not matched to a gene: 9. The CDR3 sequence is 17 residues long. The V gene's germline CDR1 is KGHDR and CDR2 SFDVKD. CDR3 in amino acids: CATSDSDRANAYNEQFF. CDR3 nucleotides: TGTGCCACCAGTGACTCGGACAGGGCCAACGCCTACAATGAGCAGTTCTTC.

The rearrangement joins TRBV15 to TRBJ2-1; 9 positions agree with TRBD1. V dropped 0 bases and J dropped 3; count of bases not matched to a gene: 3. Germline V gives CDR1 LNHNV, CDR2 YYDKDF (reference sequence). The CDR3 totals 16 residues. Here the CDR3 DNA reads TGTGCCACCAGCAGAGAGGACAGGGGATACTACAATGAGCAGTTCTTC. Its protein is CATSREDRGYYNEQFF.

This clonotype showed up just a few times. The V and J genes are TRBV20-1 and TRBJ1-5; 8 positions match TRBD1. The J segment lost 3 bases and the V segment lost 5 bases, leaving 6 bases of the junction unmatched. The CDR3 has 14 amino acids. Per germline, CDR1 DFQATT and CDR2 SNEGSKA (reference sequence). This CDR3 reads CSAATGGNNQPQHF. Here the CDR3 DNA reads TGCAGTGCTGCCACAGGGGGTAACAATCAGCCCCAGCATTTT.

This chain uses TRBV5-1 with TRBJ1-5, with TRBD1 matching 7 bases. J was trimmed by 2 bases and V by 3 bases; bases with no gene match: 5. Per the germline V gene, CDR1 is SGHRS and CDR2 is YFSETQ. This CDR3 has 15 residues. In nucleotides, the CDR3 is TGCGCCAGCAGCTGGGCGGGACAGCGCAATCAGCCCCAGCATTTT. It translates to CASSWAGQRNQPQHF.

This clonotype was seen a handful of times. CDR3 sequence (DNA): TGCGCCAGCAGCTTGGCCCCGGGGGCGAACTTCGCCGGGGAGCTGTTTTTT. It codes for CASSLAPGANFAGELFF. The chain employs TRBV5-1 and TRBJ2-2; TRBD1 or TRBD2 may be the D gene (6 bases each). Germline assignment: CDR1 SGHRS and CDR2 YFSETQ. The CDR3 consists of 17 residues. Deletions cut 0 bases from V and 6 bases from J, with 18 bases between. Drawing the rest from reference TRBV5-1 and TRBJ2-2, the complete variable domain is KAGVTQTPRYLIKTRGQQVTLSCSPISGHRSVSWYQQTPGQGLQFLFEYFSETQRNKGNFPGRFSGRQFSNSRSEMNVSTLELGDSALYLCASSLAPGANFAGELFFGEGSRLTVL.

The chain employs TRBV3-1 and TRBJ2-7; 8 bases align to TRBD2. The length of the CDR3 is 15 residues. The junction had 3 bases not matched to a gene; V was cut back by 1 base and J by 1 base. Germline-derived CDR1 and CDR2 are LGHDT and YNNKEL (reference sequence). The CDR3 reads CASSQGGTSSYEQYF. CDR3 sequence (DNA): TGTGCCAGCAGCCAAGGTGGGACTAGTTCCTACGAGCAGTACTTC.